This entry concerns a single T cell receptor beta chain. The CDR3 loop spans 14 amino acids. TCRdb reworked the 5' RACE reads into one entry per CDR3 protein, no DNA. The sample's table shows more than 250,000 distinct CDR3 sequences. These data come from a study of T cells expressing NK-cell markers. This receptor was taken from a man aged 18 to 30 in good health. The gene calls are TRBV12-3 or TRBV12-4 and TRBJ2-3. Sequenced material: blood T cells: a sorted CD56 or NKG2C T cell subset, CD4+ or CD8+ T cells, or bulk PBMC T cells (not recorded which). This CDR3 is CASSLGLAPDTQYF.